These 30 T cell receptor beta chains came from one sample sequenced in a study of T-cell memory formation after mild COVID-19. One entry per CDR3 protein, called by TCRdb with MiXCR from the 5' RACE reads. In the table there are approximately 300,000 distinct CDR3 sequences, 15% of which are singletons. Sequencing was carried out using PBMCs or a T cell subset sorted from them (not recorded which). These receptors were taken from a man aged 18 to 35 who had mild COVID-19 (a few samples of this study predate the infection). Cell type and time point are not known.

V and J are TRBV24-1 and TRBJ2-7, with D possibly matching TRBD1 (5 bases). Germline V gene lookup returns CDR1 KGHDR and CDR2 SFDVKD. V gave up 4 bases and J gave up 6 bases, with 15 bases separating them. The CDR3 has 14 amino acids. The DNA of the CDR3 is TGTGCCACCAGTGAGGGGCACACTGTACGCGAGCAGTACTTC. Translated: CATSEGHTVREQYF.

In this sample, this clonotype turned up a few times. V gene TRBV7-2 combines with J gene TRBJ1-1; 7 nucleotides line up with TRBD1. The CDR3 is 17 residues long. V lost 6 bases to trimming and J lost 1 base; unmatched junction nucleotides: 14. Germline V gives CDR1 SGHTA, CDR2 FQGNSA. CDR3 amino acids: CASSFTTGTVRNTEAFF. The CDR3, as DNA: TGTGCCAGCAGTTTTACTACAGGGACAGTCCGGAACACTGAAGCTTTCTTT.

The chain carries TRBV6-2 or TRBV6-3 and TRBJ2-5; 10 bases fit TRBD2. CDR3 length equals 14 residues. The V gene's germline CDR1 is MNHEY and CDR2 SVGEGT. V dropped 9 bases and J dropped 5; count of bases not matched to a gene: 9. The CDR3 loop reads CASGLAVSRETQYF. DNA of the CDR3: TGTGCCAGTGGACTAGCGGTTTCACGGGAGACCCAGTACTTC.

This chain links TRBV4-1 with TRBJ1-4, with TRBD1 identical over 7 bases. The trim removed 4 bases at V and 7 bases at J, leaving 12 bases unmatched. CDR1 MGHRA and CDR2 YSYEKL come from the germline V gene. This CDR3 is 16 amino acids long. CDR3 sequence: CASSPRGTGASEKLFF. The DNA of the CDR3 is TGCGCCAGCAGCCCGCGTGGAACAGGGGCCAGTGAAAAACTGTTTTTT.

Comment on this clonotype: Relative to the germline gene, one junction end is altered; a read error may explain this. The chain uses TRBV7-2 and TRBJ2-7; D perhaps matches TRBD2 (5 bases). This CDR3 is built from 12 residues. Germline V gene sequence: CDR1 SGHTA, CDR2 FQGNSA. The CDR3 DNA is TGTGCCAGCAGCTTAGACCGGGATCTACTACACTTC. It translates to CASSLDRDLLHF.

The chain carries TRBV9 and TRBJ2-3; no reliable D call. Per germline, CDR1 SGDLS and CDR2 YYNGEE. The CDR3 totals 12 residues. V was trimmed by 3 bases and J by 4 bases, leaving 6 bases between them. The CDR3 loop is CASSAGSDTQYF. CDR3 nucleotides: TGTGCCAGCAGCGCTGGGTCAGATACGCAGTATTTT.

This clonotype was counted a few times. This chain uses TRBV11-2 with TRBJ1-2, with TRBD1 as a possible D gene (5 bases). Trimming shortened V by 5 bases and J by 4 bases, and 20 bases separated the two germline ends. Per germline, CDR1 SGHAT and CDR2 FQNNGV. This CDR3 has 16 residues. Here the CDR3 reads CASSILPAGGGYGYTF. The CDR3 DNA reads TGTGCCAGCAGCATCCTACCCGCGGGTGGGGGCTATGGCTACACCTTC.

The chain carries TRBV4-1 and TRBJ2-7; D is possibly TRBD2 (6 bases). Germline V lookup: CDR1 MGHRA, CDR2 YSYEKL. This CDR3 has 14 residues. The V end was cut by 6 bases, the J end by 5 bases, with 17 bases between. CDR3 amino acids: CASSLGRREHEQYF. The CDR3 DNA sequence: TGCGCCAGCAGTCTGGGGAGGAGGGAGCACGAGCAGTACTTC.

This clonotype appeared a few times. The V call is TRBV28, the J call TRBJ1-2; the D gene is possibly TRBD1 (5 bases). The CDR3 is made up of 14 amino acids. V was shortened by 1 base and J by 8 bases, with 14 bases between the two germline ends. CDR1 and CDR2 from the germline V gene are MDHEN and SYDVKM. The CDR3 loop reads CASSLLSGKGGYTF. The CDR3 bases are TGTGCCAGCAGTTTATTATCAGGGAAGGGGGGCTACACCTTC.

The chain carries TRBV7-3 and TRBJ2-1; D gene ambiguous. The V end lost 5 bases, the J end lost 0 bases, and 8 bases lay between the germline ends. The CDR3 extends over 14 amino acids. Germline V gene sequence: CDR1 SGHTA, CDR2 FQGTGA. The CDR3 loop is CASSVLDSYNEQFF. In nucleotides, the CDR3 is TGTGCCAGCAGCGTCCTCGACTCCTACAATGAGCAGTTCTTC. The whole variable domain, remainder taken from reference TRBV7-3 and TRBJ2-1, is GAGVSQTPSNKVTEKGKYVELRCDPISGHTALYWYRQSLGQGPEFLIYFQGTGAADDSGLPNDRFFAVRPEGSVSTLKIQRTERGDSAVYLCASSVLDSYNEQFFGPGTRLTVL.

CDR3: CASSSTGITGELFF. Here the CDR3 DNA reads TGTGCCAGCAGTTCCACAGGGATAACCGGGGAGCTGTTTTTT. The chain has TRBV27 and TRBJ2-2, with D perhaps matching TRBD1 (6 bases). CDR3 length equals 14 residues. Trimming stripped 4 bases from V and 5 bases from J, with 11 bases between. Germline V gene sequence: CDR1 MNHEY, CDR2 SMNVEV (reference sequence).

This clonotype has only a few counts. The CDR3 loop is CASSLVGSGSIWEQFF. The CDR3 nucleotides read TGTGCCAGCAGCTTAGTTGGTAGCGGCTCCATTTGGGAGCAGTTCTTC. The chain joins TRBV7-8 to TRBJ2-1; tentative D call: TRBD2 (6 bases). There are 16 residues in the CDR3. V gave up 1 base and J gave up 10 bases, with 20 bases separating them. CDR1 SGHVS and CDR2 FQNEAQ come from the germline V gene. The entire variable domain, with the rest obtained from reference TRBV7-8 and TRBJ2-1, is as follows: GAGVSQSPRYKVAKRGQDVALRCDPISGHVSLFWYQQALGQGPEFLTYFQNEAQLDKSGLPSDRFFAERPEGSVSTLKIQRTQQEDSAVYLCASSLVGSGSIWEQFFGPGTRLTVL.

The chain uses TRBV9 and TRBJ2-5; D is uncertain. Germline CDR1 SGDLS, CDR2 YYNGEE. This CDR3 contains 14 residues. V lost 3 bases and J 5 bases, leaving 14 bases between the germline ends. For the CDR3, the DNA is TGTGCCAGCAGCGCGACCCCCCGGTGGGAGACCCAGTACTTC. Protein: CASSATPRWETQYF.

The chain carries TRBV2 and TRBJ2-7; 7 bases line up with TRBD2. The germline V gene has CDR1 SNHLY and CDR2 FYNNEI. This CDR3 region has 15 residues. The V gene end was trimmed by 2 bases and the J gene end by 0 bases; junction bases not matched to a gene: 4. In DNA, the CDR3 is TGTGCCAGCAGTGAATGGGGGGGGAGCTCCTACGAGCAGTACTTC. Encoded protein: CASSEWGGSSYEQYF.

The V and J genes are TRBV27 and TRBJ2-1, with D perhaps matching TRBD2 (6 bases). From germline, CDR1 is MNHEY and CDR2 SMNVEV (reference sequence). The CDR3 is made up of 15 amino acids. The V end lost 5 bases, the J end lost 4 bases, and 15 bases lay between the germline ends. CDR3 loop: CASSVSGGAYNEQFF. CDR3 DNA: TGTGCCAGCAGTGTTAGCGGAGGGGCTTACAATGAGCAGTTCTTC.

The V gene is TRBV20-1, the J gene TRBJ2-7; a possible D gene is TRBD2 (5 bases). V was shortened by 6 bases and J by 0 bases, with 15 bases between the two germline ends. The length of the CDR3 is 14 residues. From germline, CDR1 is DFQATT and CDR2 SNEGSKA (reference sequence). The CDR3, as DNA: TGCAGTGCCGCTCGGACTCGAAGCTCCTACGAGCAGTACTTC. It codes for CSAARTRSSYEQYF.

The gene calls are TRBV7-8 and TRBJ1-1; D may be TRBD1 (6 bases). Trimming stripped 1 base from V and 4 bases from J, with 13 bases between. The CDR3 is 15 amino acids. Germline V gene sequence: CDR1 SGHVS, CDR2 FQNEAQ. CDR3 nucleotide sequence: TGTGCCAGCAGCTTAGGTGGCAGGGGAACCACTGAAGCTTTCTTT. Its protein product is CASSLGGRGTTEAFF.

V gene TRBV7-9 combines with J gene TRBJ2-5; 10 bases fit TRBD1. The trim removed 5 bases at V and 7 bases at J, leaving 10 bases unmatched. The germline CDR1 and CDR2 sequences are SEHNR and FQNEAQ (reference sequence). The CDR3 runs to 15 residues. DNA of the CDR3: TGTGCCAGCAGCATGACAGGGGGCGATTTTGGGACCCAGTACTTC. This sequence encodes CASSMTGGDFGTQYF.

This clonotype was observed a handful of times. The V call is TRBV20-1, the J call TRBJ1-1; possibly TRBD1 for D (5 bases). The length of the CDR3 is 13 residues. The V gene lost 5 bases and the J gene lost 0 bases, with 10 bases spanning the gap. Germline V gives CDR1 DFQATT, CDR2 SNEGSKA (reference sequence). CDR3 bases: TGCAGTGCTGATCGACAGATGAACACTGAAGCTTTCTTT. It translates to CSADRQMNTEAFF.

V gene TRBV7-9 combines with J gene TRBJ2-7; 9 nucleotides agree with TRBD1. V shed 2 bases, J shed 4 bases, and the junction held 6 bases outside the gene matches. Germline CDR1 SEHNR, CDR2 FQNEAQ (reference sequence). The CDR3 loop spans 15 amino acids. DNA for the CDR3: TGTGCCAGCAGCTTATTGACAGGGGGTTCTTACGAGCAGTACGTC. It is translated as CASSLLTGGSYEQYV.

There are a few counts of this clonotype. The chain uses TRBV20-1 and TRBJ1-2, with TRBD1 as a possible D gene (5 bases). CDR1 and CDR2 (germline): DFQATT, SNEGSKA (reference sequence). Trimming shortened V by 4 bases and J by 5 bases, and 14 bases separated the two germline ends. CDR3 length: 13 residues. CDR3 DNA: TGCAGTGCTATGAAGGGGTCCCTTTATGGCTACACCTTC. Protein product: CSAMKGSLYGYTF.

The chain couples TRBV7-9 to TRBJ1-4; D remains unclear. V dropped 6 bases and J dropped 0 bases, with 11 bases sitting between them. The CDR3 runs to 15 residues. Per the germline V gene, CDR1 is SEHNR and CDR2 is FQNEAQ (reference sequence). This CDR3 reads CASSSTAATNEKLFF. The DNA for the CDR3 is TGTGCCAGCAGTTCCACAGCGGCAACTAATGAAAAACTGTTTTTT.

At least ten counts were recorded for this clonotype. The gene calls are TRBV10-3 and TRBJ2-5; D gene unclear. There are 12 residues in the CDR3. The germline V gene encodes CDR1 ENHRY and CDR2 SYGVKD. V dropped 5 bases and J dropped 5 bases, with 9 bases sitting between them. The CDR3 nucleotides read TGTGCCATCAGTAGCAGTCGCGAGACCCAGTACTTC. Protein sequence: CAISSSRETQYF.

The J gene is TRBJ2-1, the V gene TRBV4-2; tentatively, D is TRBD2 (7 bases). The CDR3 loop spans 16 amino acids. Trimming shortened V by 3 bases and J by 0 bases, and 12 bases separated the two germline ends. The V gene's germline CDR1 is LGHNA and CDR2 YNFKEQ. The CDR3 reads CASSHGGTSSYNEQFF. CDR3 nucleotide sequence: TGTGCCAGCAGCCACGGGGGGACAAGCTCCTACAATGAGCAGTTCTTC.

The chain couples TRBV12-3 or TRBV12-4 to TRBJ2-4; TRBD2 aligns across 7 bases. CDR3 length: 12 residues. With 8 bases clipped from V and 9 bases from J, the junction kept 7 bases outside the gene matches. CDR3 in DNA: TGTGCCAGCCGACCTTCGGGGGGCATTCAGTACTTC. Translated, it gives CASRPSGGIQYF.

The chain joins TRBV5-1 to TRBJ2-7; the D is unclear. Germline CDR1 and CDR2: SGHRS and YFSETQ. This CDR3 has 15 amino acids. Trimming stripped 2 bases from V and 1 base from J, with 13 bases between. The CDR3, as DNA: TGCGCCAGCAGCTTATCCCCTGCAGAGTCCTACGAGCAGTACGTC. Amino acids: CASSLSPAESYEQYV.

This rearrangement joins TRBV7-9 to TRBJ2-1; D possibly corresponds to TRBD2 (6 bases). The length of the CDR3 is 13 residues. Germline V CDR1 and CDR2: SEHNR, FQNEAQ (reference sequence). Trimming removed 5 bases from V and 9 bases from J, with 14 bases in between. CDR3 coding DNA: TGTGCCAGCAGCCAAGGAGGAGCGGGTGAGCAGTTCTTC. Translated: CASSQGGAGEQFF.

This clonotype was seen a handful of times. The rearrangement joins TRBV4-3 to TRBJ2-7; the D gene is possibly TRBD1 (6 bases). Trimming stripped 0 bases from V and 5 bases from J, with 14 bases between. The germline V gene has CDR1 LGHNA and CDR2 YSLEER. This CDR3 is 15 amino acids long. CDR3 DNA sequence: TGCGCCAGCAGCCAAGAGAGAAGGGGGTTCGACGAGCAGTACTTC. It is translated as CASSQERRGFDEQYF.

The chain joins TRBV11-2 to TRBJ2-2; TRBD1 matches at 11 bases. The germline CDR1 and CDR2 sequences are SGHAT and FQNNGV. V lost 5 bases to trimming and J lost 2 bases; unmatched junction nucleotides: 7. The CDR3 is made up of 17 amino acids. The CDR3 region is CASSQGQGDLNTGELFF. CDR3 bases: TGTGCCAGCAGCCAGGGACAGGGGGATTTAAACACCGGGGAGCTGTTTTTT.

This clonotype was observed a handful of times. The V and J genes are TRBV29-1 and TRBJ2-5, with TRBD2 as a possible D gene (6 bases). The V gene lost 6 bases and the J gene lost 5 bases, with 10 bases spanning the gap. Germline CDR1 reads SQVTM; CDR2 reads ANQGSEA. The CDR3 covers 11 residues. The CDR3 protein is CSVGGEETQYF. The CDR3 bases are TGCAGCGTGGGCGGGGAGGAGACCCAGTACTTC.